This TCR beta chain stems from a study of shared clonotypes between healthy human individuals. Overall study context: Each donor had three CD4 naive, three CD4 memory, two CD8 naive and one CD8 memory plate. Study conclusions and caveats: Across subsets, estimated richness was generally greater for naive than for memory populations. Genetic and exposure-history diversity was limited by the few donors.

Recent acute infections and vaccinations were absent in the healthy HIV-negative adult donors. CDR3 length: 13 amino acids. V lost 3 bases, J lost 5 bases, and 8 bases lay in between. Germline V CDR1 and CDR2: LNHDA, SQIVND (reference sequence). TCRdb's table, derived via immunoSEQ multiplex PCR, lists solely in-frame clones and lacks some. The sample shows over a million clones, 98% of them seen only once. Comment on this clone: The antigen is unknown.

This rearrangement joins TRBV19 to TRBJ2-1; a weak D match, TRBD2 (5 bases). The receptor comes from a young man in good health. Source material: naive CD4+ T cells sorted from blood. The subset is: CD45RA+ positively selected. As DNA, the CDR3 is TGTGCCAGTAGTATTAACGGGGACAATGAGCAGTTCTTC. Amino acids: CASSINGDNEQFF.